This T cell receptor beta chain was sequenced for a study of cytomegalovirus exposure and HLA in healthy donors. Overall study results and limits: In all likelihood, a cluster of highly shared sequence variants was a sequencing artifact.

A multiplex PCR was run with 60 Vbeta primers and 13 Jbeta primers. Assay: immunoSEQ multiplex PCR; the TCRdb copy retains only in-frame clones and omits some. This table has fewer than 90,000 clones, almost 80% appearing once. The V and J ends lost 1 base and 4 bases, in that order; junction bases with no gene match: 7. This CDR3 is 16 amino acids long. Per the germline V gene, CDR1 is SGHAT and CDR2 is FQDESV (reference sequence). To note about this clone: Its antigen remains unknown.

This sequence joins TRBV11-1 and TRBJ2-1; 7 bases are a match to TRBD2. The specimen sequenced was PBMCs. This TCR came from a female donor in good health and CMV-seronegative. CDR3 protein: CASSLEGGRAYNEQFF. Written as DNA, the CDR3 is TGTGCCAGCAGCTTAGAAGGCGGGAGAGCGTACAATGAGCAGTTCTTC.